This entry lists 18 T cell receptor beta chains sequenced from one sample in a study of shared clonotypes between healthy human individuals. Generated by immunoSEQ multiplex PCR, the TCRdb table keeps only in-frame clones and is missing some. The sample shows about 2.1 million clones, 90% to 95% of them seen only once. CD8 cells classed as naive were CD45RO-negative and positively selected for CCR7, excluding terminally differentiated effector memory CD45RA+ cells. Sequencing was done on a sample of naive CD8+ T cells from PBMCs. These TCRs come from a man younger than 35 in good health. Some clones in this sample may be carry-over from other donors' samples.

The genes are TRBV13 and TRBJ1-4; D not resolved. From germline, CDR1 is PRHDT and CDR2 FYEKMQ (reference sequence). The V gene lost 5 bases and the J gene lost 8 bases, with 15 bases spanning the gap. The length of the CDR3 is 14 residues. Here the CDR3 DNA reads TGTGCCAGCAGCCGAGGGAGGATTGGGGAAAAACTGTTTTTT. Translating it yields CASSRGRIGEKLFF.

This clone showed up just once. The rearrangement uses TRBV29-1 and TRBJ2-7, with a possible D match to TRBD1 (5 bases). V lost 3 bases to trimming and J lost 0 bases, with 15 bases between them. This CDR3 region has 15 residues. Germline loops: CDR1 SQVTM, CDR2 ANQGSEA. CDR3: CSVDAPNDSSYEQYF. CDR3 nucleotides: TGCAGCGTTGACGCTCCCAACGACAGCTCCTACGAGCAGTACTTC.

This clone was seen a handful of times. The V gene is TRBV4-3, the J gene TRBJ1-1; 9 nucleotides agree with TRBD1. The V segment lost 2 bases and the J segment 7 bases; nucleotides outside the gene matches: 2. This CDR3 has 13 residues. The germline gives CDR1 LGHNA, CDR2 YSLEER. The CDR3 loop reads CASSQMDRGEAFF. As DNA, the CDR3 is TGCGCCAGCAGCCAAATGGACAGGGGTGAAGCTTTCTTT.

The gene calls are TRBV11-2 and TRBJ1-2; D call uncertain. The V end lost 1 base, the J end lost 8 bases, and 8 bases lay between the germline ends. Germline V gene lookup returns CDR1 SGHAT and CDR2 FQNNGV. The CDR3 loop spans 12 amino acids. CDR3 sequence reads: CASSLGSGGYTF. The CDR3 DNA is TGTGCCAGCAGCTTAGGCAGTGGGGGCTACACCTTC.

In nucleotides, the CDR3 is TGTGCCAGCAGTTTTGGGGTCAGTACCATGAACACTGAAGCTTTCTTT. Translated, it gives CASSFGVSTMNTEAFF. This chain uses TRBV28 with TRBJ1-1; D is ambiguous. Trimming cost V 3 bases and J 0 bases, with 14 bases left between them. This CDR3 is built from 16 residues. Per the germline V gene, CDR1 is MDHEN and CDR2 is SYDVKM. Looking up the rest from reference TRBV28 and TRBJ1-1 gives the full variable domain: DVKVTQSSRYLVKRTGEKVFLECVQDMDHENMFWYRQDPGLGLRLIYFSYDVKMKEKGDIPEGYSVSREKKERFSLILESASTNQTSMYLCASSFGVSTMNTEAFFGQGTRLTVV.

This chain connects TRBV15 to TRBJ2-7, with D possibly TRBD1 on 5 matching bases. The CDR3 is 15 residues long. CDR1 LNHNV and CDR2 YYDKDF come from the germline V gene (reference sequence). V shed 5 bases and J shed 2 bases, with 16 bases lying between them. The chain's CDR3 is CATSWRPTGAYEQYF. The CDR3 DNA is TGTGCCACCAGCTGGAGACCTACAGGCGCCTACGAGCAGTACTTC.

A word on this clone: The same CDR3 can be traced to other DNA sequences in this sample. This chain links TRBV9 with TRBJ1-5, with D uncertain. The CDR3 is 15 amino acids. The germline gives CDR1 SGDLS, CDR2 YYNGEE. V was shortened by 0 bases and J by 3 bases, with 10 bases between the two germline ends. The CDR3 region has the DNA TGTGCCAGCAGCGTAGCTGATGGGTCCAATCAGCCCCAGCATTTT. Encoded protein: CASSVADGSNQPQHF.

The chain joins TRBV27 to TRBJ2-1; D unclear. Trimming pared 2 bases from V and 0 bases from J, leaving 11 bases between. Germline assignment: CDR1 MNHEY and CDR2 SMNVEV (reference sequence). The CDR3 is 16 amino acids. In nucleotides, the CDR3 is TGTGCCAGCAGTTTACTGGGCGCCTACTCCTACAATGAGCAGTTCTTC. Amino acid sequence: CASSLLGAYSYNEQFF.

The rearrangement links TRBV6-6 to TRBJ2-7; no clear D. Germline CDR1 is MNHNY and CDR2 is SVGAGI (reference sequence). V gave up 5 bases and J gave up 3 bases, with 5 bases separating them. CDR3 length: 11 amino acids. The CDR3 spells CASSLVYEQYF. In nucleotides, the CDR3 is TGTGCCAGCAGTCTTGTCTACGAGCAGTACTTC.

This clone occurred once. V is TRBV27 and J is TRBJ1-2; possibly TRBD1 for D (6 bases). The CDR3 length is 14 residues. The V gene's germline CDR1 is MNHEY and CDR2 SMNVEV (reference sequence). V lost 2 bases and J 2 bases, leaving 9 bases between the germline ends. CDR3 in amino acids: CASSLNGGNYGYTF. The CDR3 DNA is TGTGCCAGCAGTTTAAACGGGGGCAACTATGGCTACACCTTC.

The rearrangement links TRBV4-3 to TRBJ2-1; D possibly matches TRBD1 or TRBD2 (5 bases each). V dropped 1 base and J dropped 9 bases, with 22 bases sitting between them. Germline CDR1 LGHNA, CDR2 YSLEER. This CDR3 contains 17 residues. The CDR3 spells CASSQAPQTRGGGEQFF. The DNA for the CDR3 is TGCGCCAGCAGCCAAGCTCCCCAAACTAGGGGTGGGGGTGAGCAGTTCTTC.

This clone was observed a few times. The V call is TRBV13, the J call TRBJ2-1; D not resolved. Germline CDR1 reads PRHDT; CDR2 reads FYEKMQ (reference sequence). The CDR3 has 13 residues. Trimming pared 4 bases from V and 3 bases from J, leaving 7 bases between. The CDR3 region has the DNA TGTGCCAGCAGCTATGGCGGCTACAATGAGCAGTTCTTC. Its protein is CASSYGGYNEQFF.

V gene TRBV30 combines with J gene TRBJ1-4; D may be TRBD1 (6 bases). This CDR3 region has 13 residues. Between the trimmed V and J ends, which lost 4 bases and 0 bases, there was a span of 6 bases. Germline values: CDR1 GTSNPN, CDR2 SVGIG (reference sequence). CDR3 in DNA: TGTGCCTGGACAGGGGCAACTAATGAAAAACTGTTTTTT. Translating it yields CAWTGATNEKLFF.

This chain uses TRBV9 with TRBJ1-1; D uncertain. The CDR3 has 14 amino acids. In germline, CDR1 is SGDLS, CDR2 YYNGEE. V lost 4 bases and J 2 bases, leaving 12 bases between the germline ends. CDR3 bases: TGTGCCAGCAGCACGCGGACGGGAAACACTGAAGCTTTCTTT. This codes for CASSTRTGNTEAFF.

This chain connects TRBV6-6 to TRBJ1-4, with D uncertain. The V gene's germline CDR1 is MNHNY and CDR2 SVGAGI (reference sequence). The CDR3 totals 16 residues. Between the trimmed V and J ends, which lost 1 base and 5 bases, there was a span of 14 bases. This CDR3 is CASSYFRADHNEKLFF. DNA of the CDR3: TGTGCCAGCAGTTACTTTAGGGCAGATCACAATGAAAAACTGTTTTTT.

This chain uses TRBV4-2 with TRBJ2-2; 8 bases are shared with TRBD2. The CDR3 spans 16 residues. The V gene's germline CDR1 is LGHNA and CDR2 YNFKEQ. V lost 4 bases and J lost 4; bases outside the gene matches: 8. The CDR3 DNA reads TGTGCCAGCAGCCTGAGAGCGGGAGACGGCACCGGGGAGCTGTTTTTT. Protein sequence: CASSLRAGDGTGELFF.

The chain links TRBV6-1 to TRBJ1-5; D gene ambiguous. V was cut by 3 bases and J by 2 bases, with 20 bases left in between. This CDR3 comprises 18 residues. The germline V gene has CDR1 MNHNS and CDR2 SASEGT. The CDR3: CASSERFPGSLGNQPQHF. The CDR3 DNA reads TGTGCCAGCAGTGAGCGCTTTCCGGGGTCCCTCGGCAATCAGCCCCAGCATTTT.

In its sample, this clone was seen a few times. The CDR3 sequence is CSVVTVTTNTEAFF. CDR3 nucleotides: TGCAGCGTTGTTACTGTCACCACGAACACTGAAGCTTTCTTT. V and J are TRBV29-1 and TRBJ1-1; D call uncertain. The CDR3 spans 14 residues. Germline V gene data show CDR1 as SQVTM and CDR2 as ANQGSEA. The ends were cut back, 4 bases at V and 1 base at J, with 13 bases in the middle.